The 19 T cell receptor beta chains presented below share a single source sample, sequenced in a study of shared clonotypes between healthy human individuals. TCRdb's copy holds only in-frame clones and misses some; the assay was immunoSEQ multiplex PCR. The data contain some 1.1 million clones, about 80% of them singletons. The sequenced sample was memory CD4+ T cells from PBMCs. This sample's subset: CD45RA-negative fraction. The origin of the receptors is a man younger than 35 in good health. Some clones in this sample may be carry-over from other donors' samples.

This clone was observed once. The chain joins TRBV14 to TRBJ2-5, with D perhaps matching TRBD2 (6 bases). Germline loops: CDR1 SGHDN, CDR2 FVKESK. The CDR3 has 20 residues. The ends were cut back, 0 bases at V and 0 bases at J, with 23 bases in the middle. The CDR3 sequence: CASSQDLFGATAGHQETQYF. The DNA of the CDR3 is TGTGCCAGCAGCCAAGATCTTTTTGGCGCGACAGCGGGCCACCAAGAGACCCAGTACTTC.

The V call is TRBV18, the J call TRBJ1-4, with 8 bases identical to TRBD1. The CDR3 runs to 13 residues. CDR1 and CDR2 from the germline V gene are KGHSH and LQKENI. Unmatched junction bases numbered 0, after V lost 4 bases and J lost 5 bases. CDR3 loop: CASSRQGNEKLFF. Here the CDR3 DNA reads TGTGCCAGCTCACGACAGGGGAATGAAAAACTGTTTTTT.

The chain carries TRBV29-1 and TRBJ2-5, with TRBD2 matching 10 bases. Trimming removed 6 bases from V and 0 bases from J; junction bases left unmatched: 1. The CDR3 sequence is 13 residues long. The germline V gene has CDR1 SQVTM and CDR2 ANQGSEA. This chain's CDR3 is CSVTSGYQETQYF. The CDR3 DNA reads as TGCAGCGTGACTAGCGGGTACCAAGAGACCCAGTACTTC.

Here the CDR3 reads CASRRLAGAGELFF. The CDR3 coding sequence is TGTGCCAGCAGGAGACTAGCGGGCGCCGGGGAGCTGTTTTTT. This chain links TRBV6-5 with TRBJ2-2; 10 nucleotides match TRBD2. This CDR3 has 14 residues. The V gene end was trimmed by 6 bases and the J gene end by 6 bases; junction bases not matched to a gene: 4. CDR1 is MNHEY, CDR2 SVGAGI, per germline.

J is TRBJ2-7 and V is TRBV28, with TRBD2 matching over 13 bases. CDR3 size: 16 residues. CDR1 is MDHEN, CDR2 SYDVKM, per germline. Trimming removed 2 bases from V and 3 bases from J; junction bases left unmatched: 4. The CDR3 nucleotides are TGTGCCAGCAGTTTACGGACTAGCGGGAGTTACTACGAGCAGTACTTC. Protein product: CASSLRTSGSYYEQYF.

J is TRBJ2-3 and V is TRBV11-2; 8 bases agree with TRBD2. This CDR3 is built from 16 residues. The germline V gene encodes CDR1 SGHAT and CDR2 FQNNGV. After removal of 4 bases from V and 4 bases from J, the junction contained 10 bases not matched to a gene. CDR3 DNA: TGTGCCAGCAGCTCAAGAGCGGGAGACGGCGCAGATACGCAGTATTTT. This codes for CASSSRAGDGADTQYF.

CDR3 nucleotide sequence: TGTGCCAGTAGTATACCAGGGTTCAACACTGAAGCTTTCTTT. Its translation is CASSIPGFNTEAFF. The genes are TRBV19 and TRBJ1-1, with D possibly being TRBD1 (5 bases). CDR1 is LNHDA, CDR2 SQIVND, per germline (reference sequence). The CDR3 runs to 14 residues. V lost 2 bases to trimming and J lost 2 bases, with 9 bases between them.

This chain joins TRBV6-1 and TRBJ2-4; possibly TRBD1 or TRBD2 for D (5 bases each). The CDR3 contains 15 residues. Trimming pared 8 bases from V and 0 bases from J, leaving 14 bases between. Germline-derived CDR1 and CDR2 are MNHNS and SASEGT. The CDR3 DNA reads as TGTGCCAGCGACGTGGGGGTTATAGCCAAAAACATTCAGTACTTC. Amino acids: CASDVGVIAKNIQYF.

This clone has just a few counts. The chain carries TRBV6-1 and TRBJ1-5; 9 bases are a match to TRBD1. The CDR3 is made up of 18 amino acids. Germline values: CDR1 MNHNS, CDR2 SASEGT. V dropped 1 base and J dropped 2; count of bases not matched to a gene: 9. The DNA of the CDR3 is TGTGCCAGCAGTGAAGTAAGACAGGGGGTAGGGCGCAATCAGCCCCAGCATTTT. Its protein is CASSEVRQGVGRNQPQHF.

V is TRBV18 and J is TRBJ2-6; D is perhaps TRBD1 (5 bases). Deletions cut 3 bases from V and 4 bases from J, with 10 bases between. The CDR3 has 15 residues. The germline gives CDR1 KGHSH, CDR2 LQKENI. This CDR3 reads CASSPTAPGANVLTF. DNA for the CDR3: TGTGCCAGCTCACCGACAGCTCCCGGGGCCAACGTCCTGACTTTC.

On this clone itself: A far larger clone is off by one base, so a read error is likely. Since the CDR3 does not end with the conserved phenylalanine or tryptophan, this likely comes from a read error. This chain joins TRBV6-1 and TRBJ1-5; D is possibly TRBD1 (5 bases). Germline V gene sequence: CDR1 MNHNS, CDR2 SASEGT. This CDR3 has 15 residues. Trimming cost V 4 bases and J 7 bases, with 17 bases left between them. DNA of the CDR3: TGTGCCAGCAGTGCCGGGACCTCATCGGTGCAGCCCCAGCATCTT. This encodes CASSAGTSSVQPQHL.

This clone has just a few counts. This chain joins TRBV27 and TRBJ1-4; D is possibly TRBD1 (5 bases). CDR1 is MNHEY and CDR2 is SMNVEV in the germline V gene (reference sequence). The CDR3 runs to 13 residues. Trimming shortened V by 6 bases and J by 1 base, and 6 bases separated the two germline ends. CDR3 bases: TGTGCCAGCAGGAGGGGAACTAATGAAAAACTGTTTTTT. Translated, it gives CASRRGTNEKLFF.

The genes are TRBV19 and TRBJ1-2, with 8 bases that match TRBD1. Germline V gene sequence: CDR1 LNHDA, CDR2 SQIVND (reference sequence). The CDR3 is 15 amino acids. Trimming cost V 4 bases and J 0 bases; bases outside gene matches: 4. DNA for the CDR3: TGTGCCAGTAGTACACAGGGGGAGACTAACTATGGCTACACCTTC. The encoded protein is CASSTQGETNYGYTF.

This clone was detected only a few times. V usage is TRBV27 and J usage is TRBJ2-2; TRBD2 matches at 9 bases. This CDR3 region has 15 residues. Germline CDR1 is MNHEY and CDR2 is SMNVEV (reference sequence). The junction had 8 bases not matched to a gene; V was cut back by 5 bases and J by 7 bases. In DNA, the CDR3 is TGTGCCAGCAGTCTAATAGCGGGAGCGGGCGGGGAGCTGTTTTTT. This translates into CASSLIAGAGGELFF.

V gene TRBV7-2 combines with J gene TRBJ2-7; the D is unclear. Germline V gene data show CDR1 as SGHTA and CDR2 as FQGNSA. Trimming shortened V by 5 bases and J by 0 bases, and 14 bases separated the two germline ends. This CDR3 comprises 15 residues. As DNA, the CDR3 is TGTGCCAGCAGCCGTCATTGGAGTAACTCCTACGAGCAGTACTTC. Translated: CASSRHWSNSYEQYF.

The chain links TRBV7-9 to TRBJ1-4; no reliable D call. Trimming took off 2 bases at V and 6 bases at J, with 13 bases between the two ends. This CDR3 has 15 residues. CDR1 is SEHNR, CDR2 FQNEAQ, per germline (reference sequence). The CDR3: CASSLMWGSDEKLFF. The CDR3 coding sequence is TGTGCCAGCAGCTTAATGTGGGGTAGTGATGAAAAACTGTTTTTT.

This clone came up a few times. The sample has other DNA sequences that encode this CDR3 too. The rearrangement joins TRBV6-1 to TRBJ2-7; D is uncertain. This CDR3 contains 12 residues. Germline assignment: CDR1 MNHNS and CDR2 SASEGT. The germline V and J ends were trimmed by 6 bases and 3 bases, with 9 bases remaining between them. The chain's CDR3 is CASSVGIYEQYF. The CDR3, as DNA: TGTGCCAGCAGCGTAGGGATCTACGAGCAGTACTTC.

The rearrangement uses TRBV6-1 and TRBJ2-1, with D perhaps assigned TRBD1 or TRBD2 (5 bases each). Germline CDR1 is MNHNS and CDR2 is SASEGT. The CDR3 spans 14 residues. Trimming stripped 6 bases from V and 10 bases from J, with 19 bases between. CDR3 sequence: CASRGVGLSGEQFF. The DNA of the CDR3 is TGTGCCAGCAGAGGGGTGGGCCTGTCGGGAGAGCAGTTCTTC.

The CDR3 DNA sequence: TGCGCCAGCAGAAACAGGGCGTCGAACACTGAAGCTTTCTTT. Translation gives CASRNRASNTEAFF. This chain links TRBV4-1 with TRBJ1-1, with D possibly matching TRBD1 (6 bases). V shed 6 bases and J shed 1 base, with 12 bases lying between them. The V gene's germline CDR1 is MGHRA and CDR2 YSYEKL. The CDR3 covers 14 residues.